This T cell receptor beta chain was identified during a study of early T cells in non-severe SARS-CoV-2 infection. Study overall: Unsorted whole-blood RNA was sequenced in bulk, leaving chains unpaired.

V gave up 1 base and J gave up 0 bases, with 7 bases separating them. Germline loops: CDR1 SGHRS, CDR2 YFSETQ. The length of the CDR3 is 14 residues. Individual cDNA molecules were tagged with unique molecular identifiers. TCRdb fed the 5' RACE reads into MiXCR, producing one record per CDR3 protein. The data hold 60,000 or so distinct CDR3 sequences, with more than 8.5% observed a single time. Whole-study findings and limits: Matching with VDJdb favored anti-spike CD8 responses (missing private and CD4 specificities).

Comments on this clonotype: The antigen remains undetermined.

V gene TRBV5-1 combines with J gene TRBJ1-1; no firm D call. The sample consisted of whole blood. The receptor comes from an adult who was a healthcare worker with PCR-confirmed SARS-CoV-2 infection or an uninfected control (not recorded which). CDR3 nucleotides: TGCGCCAGCAGCTTGAAGTCTCTGAACACTGAAGCTTTCTTT. Translated, it gives CASSLKSLNTEAFF.